This paragraph reports one T cell receptor beta chain. The specificity of this receptor is unknown. The input lacks base qualities; no much larger clone sits a single base away. Based on the germline V gene, the CDR1 and CDR2 sequences are SNHLY and FYNNEI. The CDR3, from cysteine to phenylalanine, totals 13 residues. Of all the DNA, just the CDR3 is kept, 39 bases in frame from base 1. V trim: 8 bases; J trim: 5 bases; unmatched bases: 4. Reading the label with the study, this specimen's time point is: about 28 days (+/-7) after the second vaccine dose. The intended sense of this specimen's treatment or condition label: meningococcal conjugate vaccine given as trial control. Samples from vaccinated people were obtained from the UK trials COV001 and COV002, which included a single-blind randomized controlled phase 2/3 trial of AZD1222 (ChAdOx1 nCoV-19) in healthy adults. Trial participant PBMC samples were collected at day 0 and day 28 after the second dose for TCRbeta chain sequencing.

The CDR3 regions of human TCRbeta chains were subjected to immunosequencing. On the authors' methods: Repertoire TCRs were checked for matches against a reference library of SARS-CoV-2-specific TCRs that had been generated using the MIRA antigen-specificity platform. Breadth was defined as the fraction of unique TCRs that were SARS-CoV-2-associated, and depth was defined as the fraction of total T cells that were SARS-CoV-2-associated. Using the MIRA data, every spike-specific TCR was mapped to the spike region that the TCR reacted to and assigned to either a CD4 or a CD8 class. Log10-transformed breadth and depth values were compared by one-way ANOVA with Sidak's multiple comparisons tests. The clones in this table, taken by TCRdb from immuneACCESS, are in-frame only. Not every clone is retained; where verified, under half of the shortfall comes from an unresolved V gene, and the cause of the rest is unknown. D and trimming were read from the DNA, whereas the V and J calls and clone size are those reported in that table. This sample lists approximately 210,000 clones; approximately 94% were detected once. In total, the top ten clones hold around 1.7% of the sample.

This sample is part of a study of T cell responses to AZD1222 COVID-19 vaccine listed by TCRdb under 2021. Background on the whole study: A total of approximately 230 trial participants underwent TCR sequencing, of whom 207 received two doses of AZD1222 and about 25 received two doses of the MenACWY control vaccine. Trial participants were enrolled into age subgroups of 18-55, 56-69 and 70-plus years, which contained 148, 28 and 57 TCR-sequenced participants, respectively.

The study at large found these results: Because no day 14 peak-response samples were available, repertoires were characterized only after the peak T cell response. Participants were mostly white British and included more females than males, and it was suggested by the authors that clonal diversity may have been underestimated. A significant rise in spike-specific TCR breadth and depth was observed after two AZD1222 doses relative to day 0 and relative to MenACWY recipients. In the small 56-69-year group, the increase in depth fell short of significance, most likely because of low power. CD4 TCRs associated with the vaccine covered the entire spike protein, and the dominant responses were in regions 160-218 and 743-854. Reportedly, close to half of the unique spike-specific TCRs recognized epitopes lying outside the regions that are mutated in the B.1.351 and B.1.1.7 variants. Conclusions about previously exposed vaccinees are limited because only a handful of AZD1222 recipients were SARS-CoV-2 seropositive at baseline.

The source is an adult who received the MenACWY meningococcal vaccine as a control. The specimen comprised peripheral blood, sampled 28 days after the second dose of the MenACWY control vaccine. The chain links TRBV2 with TRBJ1-4; 8 central nucleotides agree with TRBD1. At the DNA level, the sequence is TGTGCCAGCCGAGGACAGGGAAATGAAAAACTGTTTTTT. Translated, this gives CASRGQGNEKLFF.